This record concerns one TCR beta chain sequence. Antigen: not known. These data originate in a study of response to subunit inactivated influenza vaccine. TCRdb passed the RT-PCR reads through MiXCR, listing each CDR3 protein once. The sample has 400,000 to 650,000 distinct CDR3 sequences; around 7.7% are singletons. This CDR3 contains 15 residues. CDR1 and CDR2 (germline): SSHAT, FNYEAQ (reference sequence). Between the trimmed V and J ends, which lost 3 bases and 1 base, there was a span of 12 bases. Study-wide results and limits: Few additional T cells are recruited per seasonal influenza vaccination, authors suggested.

The source is a man between 50 and 75 years old who received an inactivated influenza vaccine. The chain recombines TRBV7-7 with TRBJ2-5; D perhaps matches TRBD2 (6 bases). The sequences come from PBMCs from blood, collected around 2 years after vaccination. This CDR3 reads CASSFNGDFQETQYF. The CDR3 DNA follows: TGTGCCAGCAGCTTTAACGGGGACTTCCAAGAGACCCAGTACTTC. The full variable domain, its missing parts supplied by reference TRBV7-7 and TRBJ2-5, is GAGVSQSPRYKVTKRGQDVTLRCDPISSHATLYWYQQALGQGPEFLTYFNYEAQPDKSGLPSDRFSAERPEGSISTLTIQRTEQRDSAMYRCASSFNGDFQETQYFGPGTRLLVL.